These T cell receptor beta chains were read from a single sample in a study of monozygotic twins with inflammatory bowel disease. TCRdb reprocessed the 5' RACE reads and stores each CDR3 protein as one record, lacking DNA. This listing includes around 380,000 distinct CDR3 sequences. The specimen was blood. These TCRs come from a human donor with ulcerative colitis or Crohn's disease, or a healthy co-twin of an affected twin (not recorded which). Each CDR3 is given with its conserved first and last residue.

j_gene,v_gene,CDR3aa
TRBJ1-2,TRBV6-1,CASSLGGEGYGYTF
TRBJ2-5,TRBV7-6,CASSLGHKREFEETQYF
TRBJ1-2,TRBV2,CASSQITGDYGYTF
TRBJ2-5,TRBV9,CASSVGTIVQETQYF
TRBJ2-1,TRBV4-2,CASSQAEGRGVVNEQFF
TRBJ2-7,TRBV27,CASLGSSGREIVKSYEQYF
TRBJ1-1,TRBV10-3,CAISEGGSPNTEAFF
TRBJ1-1,TRBV7-9,CASSFSGALGEAFF
TRBJ1-4,TRBV10-3,CAISERQGGTNEKLFF
TRBJ2-2,TRBV18,CASSIAEHTGELFF
TRBJ2-2,TRBV9,CASSESGTSNTGELFF
TRBJ2-2,TRBV7-9,CASSLDPGQGRRELFF
TRBJ1-6,TRBV15,CATTGTGSSPLHF
TRBJ1-2,TRBV19,CASKVSPQGTGYTF
TRBJ1-2,TRBV7-9,CASSLRQGTYGYTF
TRBJ2-5,TRBV4-2,CASSRTSGDQETQYF
TRBJ2-1,TRBV12-3/TRBV12-4,CASSIIRDRGFYNEQFF
TRBJ1-5,TRBV6-1,CASTETNGPQHF
TRBJ2-7,TRBV6-5,CASRQGAGEQYF
TRBJ1-6,TRBV28,CASSTTAGNSPLHF
TRBJ2-2,TRBV7-3,CASSKLITGELFF
TRBJ2-7,TRBV5-1,CASTWSGGPGEQYF
TRBJ2-4,TRBV20-1,CSAETKNIQYF
TRBJ2-2,TRBV5-1,CASSLVGQVAGELFF
TRBJ2-3,TRBV20-1,CSARVGGTDTQYF
TRBJ2-3,TRBV28,CASSASSRREDTQYF
TRBJ2-5,TRBV7-2,CASSLVDGETQYF
TRBJ2-7,TRBV28,CASSPTGNEQYF
TRBJ2-5,TRBV5-1,CASSLTGTSGEETQYF
TRBJ2-3,TRBV20-1,CSAVGEHGIHTDTQYF
TRBJ1-1,TRBV5-1,CASSWMGGDIGDAFF
TRBJ2-5,TRBV7-2,CASSLNRGSETQYF
TRBJ2-1,TRBV7-3,CASSLGLAGPYNEQFF
TRBJ2-7,TRBV20-1,CSARLGQRLSYEQYF
TRBJ2-3,TRBV9,CASSAGLAGGPFTQYF
TRBJ1-1,TRBV29-1,CSHFGVGTEAFF
TRBJ2-3,TRBV11-2,CASSTGTLGGDTQYF
TRBJ2-3,TRBV11-2,CASSRIAGSGTDTQYF
TRBJ1-5,TRBV29-1,CSVERQGKRQPQHF
TRBJ2-1,TRBV24-1,CATSDSGTVTNEQFF
TRBJ1-5,TRBV19,CASSIMGGSNQPQHF
TRBJ1-1,TRBV7-2,CASKKQTGMNTEAFF
TRBJ1-1,TRBV9,CASSPVGAEAFF
TRBJ2-6,TRBV28,CASLAGPGANVLTF
TRBJ2-2,TRBV5-1,CASSLGHYTGELSF
TRBJ2-3,TRBV5-1,CASSLGPFTDTQYF
TRBJ1-5,TRBV5-5,CASSLGGARQPQHF
TRBJ2-1,TRBV20-1,CSAPDRGQASYNEQFF
TRBJ2-5,TRBV28,CASSYLWGRETQYF
TRBJ1-1,TRBV5-1,CASSFQGGHTEAFF
TRBJ1-2,TRBV5-1,CASSLGQFNYGYTF
TRBJ1-6,TRBV20-1,CSARGRADSPLHF
TRBJ1-2,TRBV5-1,CASSLTANYGYTF
TRBJ2-6,TRBV18,CASSRRGYGANVLTF